This record looks at one T cell receptor (beta chain) sequence and its context. Its antigen is not identified. This sample is part of a study of OX40 agonist ivuxolimab in advanced cancers. Study background: The study gave patients intravenous ivuxolimab at 0.01 to 10 mg/kg every 2 weeks. Study-level findings and limits: The CD4+ and CD8+ T cells in the blood had expanded clonally by week 6 at 0.1 to 3.0 mg/kg. Low levels of normalized T-cell clonal expansion also appeared in some nonresponders.

Trimming took 5 bases from V and 3 from J; bases not matched to a gene: 6. Germline CDR1 is SNHLY and CDR2 is FYNNEI. The CDR3 sequence is 14 residues long. Generated by immunoSEQ multiplex PCR, the TCRdb table keeps only in-frame clones and is missing some. Of tens of thousands of clones detected, about 90% appear once; the ten largest clones hold around 2.8%. The chain recombines TRBV2 with TRBJ1-1; 7 nucleotides line up with TRBD1. The sample here was CD4+ or CD8+ T cells sorted from blood, taken in a trial of the OX40 agonist ivuxolimab. The source of this sequence is an adult with an advanced solid tumor such as melanoma, head and neck, liver or kidney cancer. The CDR3 bases are TGTGCCAGCAGTTACACAGGGGCGGACACTGAAGCTTTCTTT. Protein sequence: CASSYTGADTEAFF.